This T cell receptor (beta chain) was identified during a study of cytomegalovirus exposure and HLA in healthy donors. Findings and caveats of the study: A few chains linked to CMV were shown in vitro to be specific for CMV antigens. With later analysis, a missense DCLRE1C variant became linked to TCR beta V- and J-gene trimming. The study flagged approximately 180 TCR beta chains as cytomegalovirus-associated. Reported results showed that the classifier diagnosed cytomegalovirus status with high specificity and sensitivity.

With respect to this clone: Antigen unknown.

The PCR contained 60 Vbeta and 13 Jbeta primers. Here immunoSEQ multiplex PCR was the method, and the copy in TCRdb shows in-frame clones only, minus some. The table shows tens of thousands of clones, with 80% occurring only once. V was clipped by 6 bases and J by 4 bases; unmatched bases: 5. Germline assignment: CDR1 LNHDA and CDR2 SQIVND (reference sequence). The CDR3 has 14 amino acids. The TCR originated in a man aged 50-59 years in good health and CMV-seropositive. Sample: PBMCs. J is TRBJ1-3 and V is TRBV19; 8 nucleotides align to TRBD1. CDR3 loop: CASRPGTGGNTIYF. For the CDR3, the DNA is TGTGCCAGTAGACCCGGGACAGGAGGAAACACCATATATTTT.